The T cell receptor beta chain described here comes from a study of low-dose radiotherapy and immunotherapy resistance in tumors. TRAV- and TRBV-specific primers primed first-strand cDNA, covering alpha and beta chains. It was with a constant-region primer and a V-primer adapter that TCRs were amplified over approximately 20 PCR cycles. TCRdb itself ran the reads through MiXCR, one entry per CDR3 protein. The sample lists about 60,000 distinct CDR3 sequences, about 25% seen once, with around 6.5% in the top ten. CDR3 length: 13 amino acids. Deletions cut 3 bases from V and 7 bases from J, with 13 bases between. CDR1 is SGDLS and CDR2 is YYNGEE in the germline V gene. Ten or more counts support this clonotype. As to time point: after trial treatment. This sample's treatment: LDRT plus nivolumab, ipilimumab, low-dose cyclophosphamide and aspirin (RACIN trial).

The sequencing here drew on PBMCs, taken after low-dose radiotherapy plus immunotherapy. The V gene is TRBV9, the J gene TRBJ1-1; TRBD1 might be the D (5 bases). This sequence originates from a male donor with prostate cancer. This chain's CDR3 is CASSAQVGGEAFF. The CDR3, as DNA: TGTGCCAGCAGCGCCCAAGTTGGGGGTGAAGCTTTCTTT.